This T cell receptor beta chain derives from a study of shared clonotypes between healthy human individuals. V dropped 6 bases and J dropped 2 bases, with 10 bases sitting between them. Per the germline V gene, CDR1 is SGHTA and CDR2 is FQGTGA. The CDR3 extends over 14 amino acids. The protocol was immunoSEQ multiplex PCR, while the TCRdb copy is restricted to in-frame clones and leaves out a portion. Of about 92,000 clones detected, around 43% appear once; the ten largest clones hold about 15%. This sequence joins TRBV7-3 and TRBJ2-2; D remains unclear. The specimen was PBMCs. The receptor was derived from a woman aged 40 to 50 in good health. Some clones in this sample may be carry-over from other donors' samples. The CDR3 DNA reads TGTGCCAGCAGGAAAGACTCCAACACCGGGGAGCTGTTTTTT. Its protein product is CASRKDSNTGELFF.